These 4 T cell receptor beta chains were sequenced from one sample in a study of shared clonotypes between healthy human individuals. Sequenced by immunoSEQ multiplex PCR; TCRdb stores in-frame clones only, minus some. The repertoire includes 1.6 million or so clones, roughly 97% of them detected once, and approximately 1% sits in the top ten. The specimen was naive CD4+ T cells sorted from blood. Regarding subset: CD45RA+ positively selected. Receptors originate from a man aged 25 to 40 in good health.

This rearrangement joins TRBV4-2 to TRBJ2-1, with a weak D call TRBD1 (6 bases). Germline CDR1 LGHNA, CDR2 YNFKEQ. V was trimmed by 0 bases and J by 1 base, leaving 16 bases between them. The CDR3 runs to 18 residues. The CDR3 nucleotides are TGTGCCAGCAGCCAAGATGAAGCCAGGGGAAATTCCTACAATGAGCAGTTCTTC. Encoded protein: CASSQDEARGNSYNEQFF.

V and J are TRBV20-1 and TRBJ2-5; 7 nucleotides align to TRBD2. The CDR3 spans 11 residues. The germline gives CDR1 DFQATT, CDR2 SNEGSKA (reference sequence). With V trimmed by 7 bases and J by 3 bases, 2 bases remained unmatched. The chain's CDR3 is CSVSGEETQYF. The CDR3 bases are TGCAGTGTAAGCGGGGAAGAGACCCAGTACTTC.

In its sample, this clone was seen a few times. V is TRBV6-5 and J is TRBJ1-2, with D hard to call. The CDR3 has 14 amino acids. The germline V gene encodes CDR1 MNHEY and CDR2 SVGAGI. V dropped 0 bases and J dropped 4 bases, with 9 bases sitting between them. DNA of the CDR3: TGTGCCAGCAGTTACTCCCGGGAACGCTATGGCTACACCTTC. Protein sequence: CASSYSRERYGYTF.

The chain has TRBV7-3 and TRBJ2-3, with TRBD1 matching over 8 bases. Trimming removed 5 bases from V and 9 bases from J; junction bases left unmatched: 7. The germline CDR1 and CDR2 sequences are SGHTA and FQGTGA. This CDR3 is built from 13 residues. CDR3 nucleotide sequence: TGTGCCAGCAGCCCGCGGGACAGGCAAACGCAGTATTTT. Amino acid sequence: CASSPRDRQTQYF.